The 7 T cell receptor beta chains listed next were all sequenced from one sample in a study of T cell responses to AZD1222 COVID-19 vaccine (dated by TCRdb to the early 2020s). Per the publication, the time point label means: baseline before first vaccination. The protocol used for the library was the immunoSEQ multiplex PCR assay. TCRdb took this table from immuneACCESS and kept in-frame rearrangements with V and J called. Such tables lack part of the clones; where checked against another copy, unresolved V genes explain under half of the gap, and the rest is unexplained. Across this sample there are fewer than 65,000 clones, with roughly 80% seen only once. In total, the top ten clones hold 10% of the sample. This material consisted of peripheral blood, taken on day 0 of AZD1222 vaccination. The receptor source for this set is an adult in good health.

V is TRBV28 and J is TRBJ2-5, with D possibly TRBD1 on 5 matching bases. CDR3 length equals 14 residues. The germline V gene has CDR1 MDHEN and CDR2 SYDVKM. V lost 3 bases to trimming and J lost 0 bases, with 8 bases between them. Here the CDR3 reads CASSFGQHQETQYF. The DNA of the CDR3 is TGTGCCAGCAGTTTTGGACAACACCAAGAGACCCAGTACTTC. The whole variable domain, remainder taken from reference TRBV28 and TRBJ2-5, is DVKVTQSSRYLVKRTGEKVFLECVQDMDHENMFWYRQDPGLGLRLIYFSYDVKMKEKGDIPEGYSVSREKKERFSLILESASTNQTSMYLCASSFGQHQETQYFGPGTRLLVL.

The genes are TRBV28 and TRBJ1-2, with D perhaps TRBD1 (5 bases). Trimming left V 6 bases short and J 0 bases short, with 23 bases between. Germline assignment: CDR1 MDHEN and CDR2 SYDVKM. The CDR3 is 18 residues long. The CDR3 DNA sequence: TGTGCCAGCAGGCCACGTTCAATTGGGACGGTTACTAACTATGGCTACACCTTC. This encodes CASRPRSIGTVTNYGYTF.

The chain joins TRBV4-2 to TRBJ2-2; no clear D gene. V shed 4 bases and J shed 0 bases, with 3 bases lying between them. This CDR3 region has 13 residues. Germline CDR1 reads LGHNA; CDR2 reads YNFKEQ. This CDR3 reads CASSPANTGELFF. CDR3 DNA: TGTGCCAGCAGCCCCGCGAACACCGGGGAGCTGTTTTTT.

The chain links TRBV6-5 to TRBJ2-7; D may be TRBD1 (5 bases). Trimming removed 2 bases from V and 0 bases from J, with 5 bases in between. Germline CDR1 reads MNHEY; CDR2 reads SVGAGI. The CDR3 totals 13 residues. CDR3 in amino acids: CASSYGASYEQYF. The CDR3 bases are TGTGCCAGCAGTTACGGGGCCTCCTACGAGCAGTACTTC.

The chain recombines TRBV10-2 with TRBJ1-6; D perhaps matches TRBD1 (5 bases). The CDR3 covers 20 residues. V lost 7 bases, J lost 0 bases, and 25 bases lay in between. CDR1 is WSHSY, CDR2 SAAADI, per germline. The CDR3 bases are TGCGCCAGCACCGAAGGGGTAAATTATCGCCGGAGCTCCTATAATTCACCCCTCCACTTT. Amino acid sequence: CASTEGVNYRRSSYNSPLHF.

The chain couples TRBV6-1 to TRBJ2-3; D is uncertain. CDR1 is MNHNS, CDR2 SASEGT, per germline. The germline V and J ends were trimmed by 3 bases and 2 bases, with 12 bases remaining between them. There are 15 residues in the CDR3. Here the CDR3 DNA reads TGTGCCAGCAGTGATTCCAGAGGTCCCACAGATACGCAGTATTTT. It is translated as CASSDSRGPTDTQYF.

The DNA for the CDR3 is TGTGCCATCGGGGAGGGATTCTACGAGCAGTACTTC. It yields the protein CAIGEGFYEQYF. The chain links TRBV10-3 to TRBJ2-7; 7 nucleotides line up with TRBD2. The CDR3 has 12 amino acids. Germline V lookup: CDR1 ENHRY, CDR2 SYGVKD. The V and J ends lost 8 bases and 3 bases, in that order; junction bases with no gene match: 4.